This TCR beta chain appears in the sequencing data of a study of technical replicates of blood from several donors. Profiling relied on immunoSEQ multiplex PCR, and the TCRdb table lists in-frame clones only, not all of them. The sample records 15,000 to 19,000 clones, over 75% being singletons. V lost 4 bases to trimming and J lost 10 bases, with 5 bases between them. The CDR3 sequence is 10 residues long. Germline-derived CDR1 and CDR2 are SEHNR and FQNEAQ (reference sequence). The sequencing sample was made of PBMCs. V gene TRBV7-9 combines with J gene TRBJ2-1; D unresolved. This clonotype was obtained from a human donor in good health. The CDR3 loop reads CASSSGEQFF. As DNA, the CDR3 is TGTGCCAGCAGCTCCGGGGAGCAGTTCTTC.